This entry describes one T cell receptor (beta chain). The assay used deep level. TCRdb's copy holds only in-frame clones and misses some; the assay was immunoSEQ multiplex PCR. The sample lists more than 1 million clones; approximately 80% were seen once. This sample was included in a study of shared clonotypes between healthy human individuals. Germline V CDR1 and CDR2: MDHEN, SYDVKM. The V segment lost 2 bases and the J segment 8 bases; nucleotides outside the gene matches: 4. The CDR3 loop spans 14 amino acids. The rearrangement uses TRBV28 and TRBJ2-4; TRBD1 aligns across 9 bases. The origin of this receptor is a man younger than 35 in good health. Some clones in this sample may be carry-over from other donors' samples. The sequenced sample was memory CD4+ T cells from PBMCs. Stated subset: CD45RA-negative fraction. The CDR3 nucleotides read TGTGCCAGCAGTTTAACAGGGGGCCCCTACATTCAGTACTTC. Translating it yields CASSLTGGPYIQYF.